Each of the 5 T cell receptor beta chains below was sequenced from the same sample in a study of T cells in Graves' hyperthyroidism and ophthalmopathy. Researchers took RNA transcripts and amplified the TCR beta CDR3 regions from them. Primed by the HTBI set, a first-round RT-PCR was run on the TCR CDR3. TCRdb re-called the multiplex PCR reads with MiXCR, one entry per CDR3 protein. The data contain around 240,000 distinct CDR3 sequences, roughly 17% of them singletons. Sequences were obtained from blood. These receptor sequences come from a woman aged 18-35 years with Graves' ophthalmopathy.

This clonotype was counted at least ten times. The chain is built from TRBV6-5 and TRBJ2-2, with 10 bases aligning to TRBD2. The CDR3 is 16 residues long. Looked up from germline, CDR1 is MNHEY and CDR2 is SVGAGI. The trim removed 0 bases at V and 5 bases at J, leaving 3 bases unmatched. The CDR3 here is CASSYSSGGGTGELFF. CDR3 in DNA: TGTGCCAGCAGTTACTCGAGCGGGGGGGGGACCGGGGAGCTGTTTTTT.

This clonotype was recorded at least ten times. This chain uses TRBV28 with TRBJ1-1; no reliable D call. The ends were cut back, 2 bases at V and 4 bases at J, with 11 bases in the middle. Germline V lookup: CDR1 MDHEN, CDR2 SYDVKM. The CDR3 extends over 14 amino acids. CDR3 in amino acids: CASSLTYPGTEAFF. CDR3 DNA: TGTGCCAGCAGTTTAACTTACCCCGGCACTGAAGCTTTCTTT.

This clonotype was seen repeatedly, ten times or more. The chain couples TRBV28 to TRBJ1-5; D possibly corresponds to TRBD1 (5 bases). Trimming took off 2 bases at V and 1 base at J, with 18 bases between the two ends. Looked up from germline, CDR1 is MDHEN and CDR2 is SYDVKM. This CDR3 is built from 18 residues. CDR3 sequence (DNA): TGTGCCAGCAGTTTAAGCTCAGAGGGGAAATCCAGCAATCAGCCCCAGCATTTT. Its translation: CASSLSSEGKSSNQPQHF.

The gene calls are TRBV2 and TRBJ2-5, with 14 bases lining up with TRBD2. J was trimmed by 5 bases and V by 9 bases; bases with no gene match: 11. The CDR3 is 16 amino acids. Per the germline V gene, CDR1 is SNHLY and CDR2 is FYNNEI. The CDR3 region has the DNA TGTGCCAGATCCGGGACTAGCGGGAGATATCGGGAGACCCAGTACTTC. As protein: CARSGTSGRYRETQYF.

This clonotype showed up many times. The V and J genes are TRBV6-5 and TRBJ2-5; D remains ambiguous. The CDR3 extends over 14 amino acids. Germline CDR1 MNHEY, CDR2 SVGAGI. Deletions cut 0 bases from V and 4 bases from J, with 9 bases between. Written as DNA, the CDR3 is TGTGCCAGCAGTTACTCATGGACGGGAGAGACCCAGTACTTC. It translates to CASSYSWTGETQYF.